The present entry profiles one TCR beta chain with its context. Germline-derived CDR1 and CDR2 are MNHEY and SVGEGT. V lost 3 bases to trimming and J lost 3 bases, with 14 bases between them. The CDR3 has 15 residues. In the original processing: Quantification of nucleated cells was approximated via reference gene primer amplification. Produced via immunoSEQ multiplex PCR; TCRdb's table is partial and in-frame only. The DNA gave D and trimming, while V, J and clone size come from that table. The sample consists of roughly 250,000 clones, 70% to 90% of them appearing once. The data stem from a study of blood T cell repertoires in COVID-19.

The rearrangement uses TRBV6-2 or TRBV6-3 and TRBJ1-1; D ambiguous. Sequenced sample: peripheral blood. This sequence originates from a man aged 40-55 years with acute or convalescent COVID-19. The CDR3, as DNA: TGTGCCAGCAGTTATGGTTTGAGGGAAGACACTGAAGCTTTCTTT. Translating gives CASSYGLREDTEAFF.